These 3 T cell receptor beta chains came from one sample sequenced in a study of cytomegalovirus exposure and HLA in healthy donors. The PCR had 60 Vbeta and 13 Jbeta primers. Clones were read by immunoSEQ multiplex PCR, and TCRdb kept only the in-frame ones, dropping some. Here the sample spans around 90,000 clones, approximately 80% being singletons. Sequencing input: PBMCs. Every receptor here comes from a woman aged 35 to 49 in good health and CMV-seronegative.

The CDR3 region has the DNA TGTGCCAGCAGCCCCCTGACAGGGGCCGATGAAAAACTGTTTTTT. The encoded protein is CASSPLTGADEKLFF. The chain has TRBV14 and TRBJ1-4, with TRBD1 identical over 8 bases. Germline V gives CDR1 SGHDN, CDR2 FVKESK. J lost 6 bases, V lost 4 bases, and 7 bases had no gene match. CDR3 length equals 15 residues.

The chain joins TRBV27 to TRBJ1-1; no reliable D call. Germline V gene sequence: CDR1 MNHEY, CDR2 SMNVEV (reference sequence). This CDR3 spans 14 amino acids. Deletions cut 3 bases from V and 1 base from J, with 9 bases between. The CDR3 protein is CASSFKSRNTEAFF. CDR3 nucleotides: TGTGCCAGCAGTTTCAAGTCCAGGAACACTGAAGCTTTCTTT.

V gene TRBV19 combines with J gene TRBJ2-7, with D hard to call. CDR1 is LNHDA, CDR2 SQIVND, per germline (reference sequence). The CDR3 has 14 residues. Trimming removed 3 bases at V and 5 bases at J, with 14 bases between. DNA for the CDR3: TGTGCCAGTAGTATCACTGGTTCTCTCAACGAGCAGTACTTC. Its translation is CASSITGSLNEQYF.